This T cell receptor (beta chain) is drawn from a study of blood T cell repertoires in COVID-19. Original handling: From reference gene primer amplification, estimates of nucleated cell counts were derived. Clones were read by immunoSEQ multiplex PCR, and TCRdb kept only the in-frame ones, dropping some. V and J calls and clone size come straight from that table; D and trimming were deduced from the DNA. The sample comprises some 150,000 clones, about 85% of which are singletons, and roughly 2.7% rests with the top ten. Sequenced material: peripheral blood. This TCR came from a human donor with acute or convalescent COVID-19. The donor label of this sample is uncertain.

In nucleotides, the CDR3 is TGTGCCAGCGGGGCAGGGGGTTGGAGCACTGAAGCTTTCTTT. This encodes CASGAGGWSTEAFF. The chain links TRBV28 to TRBJ1-1; 7 positions match TRBD1. The CDR3 is 14 amino acids. V gave up 8 bases and J gave up 4 bases; unmatched junction bases: 10. The germline V gene encodes CDR1 MDHEN and CDR2 SYDVKM.